The source of this TCR beta chain is a study of blood T cells in healthy people across ages. The use of a sample-barcoded 5' primer and a J-beta primer mix characterized a second PCR of 7 to 11 cycles. TCRdb redid the calling of the 5' RACE reads with MiXCR, one entry per CDR3 protein. The table shows 550,000 to 700,000 distinct CDR3 sequences, with approximately 27% occurring only once. This CDR3 has 14 residues. V lost 5 bases, J lost 10 bases, and 15 bases lay in between. CDR1 MNHEY and CDR2 SMNVEV come from the germline V gene (reference sequence). Specimen: blood. The sequence came from an older woman in good health. This chain links TRBV27 with TRBJ1-6; no clear D gene. DNA for the CDR3: TGTGCCAGCAGTCCTAGGGTGGTAGGATCACCCCTCCACTTT. Its translation: CASSPRVVGSPLHF.